These 8 T cell receptor beta chains share one sample of origin, sequenced in a study of shared clonotypes between healthy human individuals. Method: immunoSEQ multiplex PCR; TCRdb's copy keeps in-frame clones and lacks some. Altogether about 680,000 clones are present, 92% being singletons, with the ten largest covering approximately 24%. Positive CCR7 selection of CD45RO-negative cells yielded the naive CD8 cells, and terminally differentiated effector memory CD45RA+ cells were excluded. The specimen was naive CD8+ T cells sorted from blood. The receptors come from a man between 25 and 39 years old in good health.

This chain joins TRBV6-6 and TRBJ1-5; maybe TRBD1 (5 bases). Germline loops: CDR1 MNHNY, CDR2 SVGAGI (reference sequence). Trimming stripped 2 bases from V and 5 bases from J, with 16 bases between. This CDR3 has 16 residues. CDR3 sequence (DNA): TGTGCCAGCAGTTACCTGGAGAACGGGGACTATCAGCCCCAGCATTTT. Translated, it gives CASSYLENGDYQPQHF.

V is TRBV19 and J is TRBJ1-4; tentatively, D is TRBD1 (6 bases). There are 13 residues in the CDR3. V shed 8 bases and J shed 3 bases, with 10 bases lying between them. Germline CDR1 LNHDA, CDR2 SQIVND (reference sequence). CDR3 protein: CASATGPNEKLFF. The DNA for the CDR3 is TGTGCCAGTGCGACAGGTCCTAATGAAAAACTGTTTTTT. Together with reference TRBV19 and TRBJ1-4, the CDR3 gives the full variable domain: DGGITQSPKYLFRKEGQNVTLSCEQNLNHDAMYWYRQDPGQGLRLIYYSQIVNDFQKGDIAEGYSVSREKKESFPLTVTSAQKNPTAFYLCASATGPNEKLFFGSGTQLSVL.

In regard to this clone: Other DNA sequences in this specimen translate into the identical CDR3. CDR3 nucleotides: TGTGCCAGCAGCTTGGGACAAAGCAATCAGCCCCAGCATTTT. This translates into CASSLGQSNQPQHF. The chain couples TRBV27 to TRBJ1-5, with D perhaps matching TRBD1 (6 bases). Germline CDR1 reads MNHEY; CDR2 reads SMNVEV (reference sequence). V lost 6 bases and J 1 base, leaving 10 bases between the germline ends. The CDR3 runs 14 residues.

The rearrangement uses TRBV11-2 and TRBJ1-4; a possible D gene is TRBD1 (5 bases). Germline V gene sequence: CDR1 SGHAT, CDR2 FQNNGV. Trimming pared 4 bases from V and 5 bases from J, leaving 5 bases between. CDR3 length: 12 amino acids. CDR3 loop: CASSWGNEKLFF. DNA for the CDR3: TGTGCCAGCAGCTGGGGGAATGAAAAACTGTTTTTT.

The chain couples TRBV7-2 to TRBJ1-1; D unresolved. Germline V lookup: CDR1 SGHTA, CDR2 FQGNSA. The germline V and J ends were trimmed by 2 bases and 4 bases, with 11 bases remaining between them. The CDR3 runs to 14 residues. For the CDR3, the DNA is TGTGCCAGCAGCTTAATTAATGTTGGCACTGAAGCTTTCTTT. Protein: CASSLINVGTEAFF.

The chain recombines TRBV2 with TRBJ2-3; no clear D. The CDR3 covers 15 residues. Germline assignment: CDR1 SNHLY and CDR2 FYNNEI. Deletions cut 3 bases from V and 0 bases from J, with 10 bases between. The CDR3 bases are TGTGCCAGCAGTGACAGAGTAATTAGCACAGATACGCAGTATTTT. Translating it yields CASSDRVISTDTQYF.

CDR3 in amino acids: CASFRAGSAYNEQFF. The CDR3, as DNA: TGTGCCAGCTTTAGGGCGGGAAGTGCCTACAATGAGCAGTTCTTC. The genes are TRBV27 and TRBJ2-1; D might be TRBD2 (6 bases). The V gene lost 8 bases and the J gene lost 2 bases, with 16 bases spanning the gap. Looked up from germline, CDR1 is MNHEY and CDR2 is SMNVEV (reference sequence). The CDR3 has 15 amino acids.

CDR3 coding DNA: TGCAGCGTTGAATCGGAAAGGCATGGCTACACCTTC. Translated: CSVESERHGYTF. The rearrangement uses TRBV29-1 and TRBJ1-2; D is uncertain. Trimming pared 2 bases from V and 6 bases from J, leaving 10 bases between. Per germline, CDR1 SQVTM and CDR2 ANQGSEA. This CDR3 comprises 12 residues.